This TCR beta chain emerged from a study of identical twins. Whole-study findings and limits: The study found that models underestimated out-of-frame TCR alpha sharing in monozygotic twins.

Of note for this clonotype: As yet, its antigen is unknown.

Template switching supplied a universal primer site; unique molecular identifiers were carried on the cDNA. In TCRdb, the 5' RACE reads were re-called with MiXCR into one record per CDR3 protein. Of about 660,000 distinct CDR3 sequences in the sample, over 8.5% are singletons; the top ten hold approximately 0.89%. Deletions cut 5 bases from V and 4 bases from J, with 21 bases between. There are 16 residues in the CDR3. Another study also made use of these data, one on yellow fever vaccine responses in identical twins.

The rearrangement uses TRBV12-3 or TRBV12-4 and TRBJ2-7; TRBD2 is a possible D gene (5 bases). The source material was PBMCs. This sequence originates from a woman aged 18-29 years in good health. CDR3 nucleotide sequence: TGTGCCAGCAGTCGGGCGGGTTCTCCACCCCTTTACGAGCAGTACTTC. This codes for CASSRAGSPPLYEQYF.